Following are 21 T cell receptor beta chains from one sample sequenced in a study of shared clonotypes between healthy human individuals. The data were produced by immunoSEQ multiplex PCR, yet TCRdb's version contains in-frame clones alone and is incomplete. The sample yields around 1.4 million clones, approximately 98.5% seen once. What was sequenced was naive CD4+ T cells sorted from blood. Noted subset: CD45RA+ positively selected. These receptors were collected from a young man in good health.

This chain links TRBV29-1 with TRBJ2-5, with TRBD1 matching over 7 bases. CDR1 and CDR2 from the germline V gene are SQVTM and ANQGSEA. V was pared by 2 bases and J by 1 base, with 4 bases of the junction left unmatched. The CDR3 extends over 14 amino acids. CDR3 in DNA: TGCAGCGTTGAACGGGACAGTCCCCAAGAGACCCAGTACTTC. Translation gives CSVERDSPQETQYF. The complete variable domain, with remaining parts taken from reference TRBV29-1 and TRBJ2-5, reads SAVISQKPSRDICQRGTSLTIQCQVDSQVTMMFWYRQQPGQSLTLIATANQGSEATYESGFVIDKFPISRPNLTFSTLTVSNMSPEDSSIYLCSVERDSPQETQYFGPGTRLLVL.

This rearrangement joins TRBV5-1 to TRBJ2-4; 9 nucleotides line up with TRBD1. The V gene end was trimmed by 4 bases and the J gene end by 9 bases; junction bases not matched to a gene: 8. CDR1 is SGHRS and CDR2 is YFSETQ in the germline V gene. The CDR3 is made up of 14 amino acids. The CDR3 nucleotides read TGCGCCAGCAGCCCGGGACAGGGTAAAGGCATTCAGTACTTC. It specifies CASSPGQGKGIQYF.

Concerning this clone itself: Additional DNA sequences in this sample encode the identical CDR3. The chain recombines TRBV29-1 with TRBJ1-3; D perhaps matches TRBD1 (6 bases). V was pared by 5 bases and J by 2 bases, with 7 bases between. From germline, CDR1 is SQVTM and CDR2 ANQGSEA. The length of the CDR3 is 12 residues. The CDR3 loop reads CSVRTAGNTIYF. The DNA for the CDR3 is TGCAGCGTTAGGACAGCTGGAAACACCATATATTTT.

This clone was picked up one time. The V gene is TRBV2, the J gene TRBJ2-1; D may be TRBD2 (5 bases). The germline V and J ends were trimmed by 6 bases and 7 bases, with 16 bases remaining between them. The germline V gene encodes CDR1 SNHLY and CDR2 FYNNEI. The CDR3 is 14 residues long. CDR3 protein: CASRAVGTGNEQFF. CDR3 nucleotides: TGTGCCAGCAGGGCCGTGGGTACGGGGAATGAGCAGTTCTTC.

CDR3 loop: CASSPPMLAGLEKNNNEQFF. The CDR3 nucleotides are TGTGCCAGCTCACCACCGATGCTAGCGGGCTTGGAAAAGAATAACAATGAGCAGTTCTTC. The rearrangement joins TRBV18 to TRBJ2-1; TRBD2 agrees at 8 bases. V shed 0 bases and J 5 bases; nucleotides not matched to a gene: 18. Germline V gene data show CDR1 as KGHSH and CDR2 as LQKENI. This CDR3 comprises 20 residues.

The chain joins TRBV13 to TRBJ2-1; 11 nucleotides agree with TRBD2. V lost 7 bases to trimming and J lost 4 bases; unmatched junction nucleotides: 12. CDR3 length: 17 amino acids. CDR1 and CDR2 from the germline V gene are PRHDT and FYEKMQ (reference sequence). CDR3 bases: TGTGCCAGCACAATAGCGGGAGGGCCTCGCGTTTACAATGAGCAGTTCTTC. Its protein product is CASTIAGGPRVYNEQFF.

This chain links TRBV6-5 with TRBJ2-1; 8 nucleotides agree with TRBD1. Germline CDR1 MNHEY, CDR2 SVGAGI. The length of the CDR3 is 15 residues. V was clipped by 6 bases and J by 2 bases; unmatched bases: 6. The CDR3 protein is CASSLRTGPYNEQFF. The CDR3 DNA reads as TGTGCCAGCAGCCTAAGGACAGGGCCCTACAATGAGCAGTTCTTC.

The chain recombines TRBV18 with TRBJ2-5, with no clear D. The CDR3 consists of 13 residues. Germline CDR1 and CDR2: KGHSH and LQKENI. V was shortened by 3 bases and J by 5 bases, with 10 bases between the two germline ends. The CDR3 protein is CASSPLATETQYF. Here the CDR3 DNA reads TGTGCCAGCTCACCCCTGGCTACGGAGACCCAGTACTTC.

The chain uses TRBV7-9 and TRBJ2-5; 11 bases align to TRBD1. The CDR3 is made up of 16 amino acids. The germline V gene encodes CDR1 SEHNR and CDR2 FQNEAQ (reference sequence). The V segment lost 5 bases and the J segment 1 base; nucleotides outside the gene matches: 6. The CDR3 DNA reads as TGTGCCAGCAGCGTCTGGGACAGGGGGAGCCAAGAGACCCAGTACTTC. It codes for CASSVWDRGSQETQYF.

The V gene is TRBV19, the J gene TRBJ2-1; 9 bases fit TRBD2. Unmatched junction bases numbered 8, after V lost 2 bases and J lost 12 bases. The CDR3 has 14 residues. Germline CDR1 LNHDA, CDR2 SQIVND (reference sequence). The CDR3 loop is CASSIWKREVLQFF. The CDR3 bases are TGTGCCAGTAGTATATGGAAGCGGGAGGTGCTGCAGTTCTTC.

For the CDR3, the DNA is TGTGCCAGCAGCGGTGGGCTGGAAAACCAAGAGACCCAGTACTTC. This encodes CASSGGLENQETQYF. The chain joins TRBV5-4 to TRBJ2-5, with D hard to call. Trimming pared 4 bases from V and 0 bases from J, leaving 13 bases between. CDR1 is SGHNT, CDR2 YYREEE, per germline (reference sequence). The CDR3 runs 15 residues.

This chain connects TRBV4-1 to TRBJ1-1, with TRBD1 as a possible D gene (6 bases). Deletions cut 1 base from V and 10 bases from J, with 19 bases between. Germline V gene data show CDR1 as MGHRA and CDR2 as YSYEKL. The CDR3 covers 15 residues. The CDR3: CASSQVPTRGGRAFF. The CDR3 bases are TGCGCCAGCAGCCAAGTACCCACTAGGGGGGGGAGAGCTTTCTTT.

The chain employs TRBV20-1 and TRBJ1-1; D is unclear. The CDR3 has 9 residues. V dropped 2 bases and J dropped 12 bases, with 7 bases sitting between them. The germline CDR1 and CDR2 sequences are DFQATT and SNEGSKA (reference sequence). The CDR3 DNA sequence: TGCAGTGCTAGACCTGATACTTTCTTT. Encoded protein: CSARPDTFF.

The genes are TRBV28 and TRBJ2-7; 7 bases align to TRBD1. The CDR3 totals 14 residues. The V gene end was trimmed by 6 bases and the J gene end by 3 bases; junction bases not matched to a gene: 8. Germline V gives CDR1 MDHEN, CDR2 SYDVKM. The CDR3: CASSPRDRLYEQYF. CDR3 sequence (DNA): TGTGCCAGCAGCCCCCGGGACAGACTCTACGAGCAGTACTTC.

This chain uses TRBV5-1 with TRBJ1-1; the D is unclear. V lost 0 bases, J lost 1 base, and 19 bases lay in between. Germline lookup yields CDR1 SGHRS and CDR2 YFSETQ. The CDR3 length is 18 residues. The CDR3 sequence is CASSLVGPGPFQNTEAFF. In DNA, the CDR3 is TGCGCCAGCAGCTTGGTCGGGCCAGGCCCATTTCAGAACACTGAAGCTTTCTTT.

The chain carries TRBV5-1 and TRBJ2-1; 8 nucleotides align to TRBD2. The ends lost 2 bases at V and 8 bases at J; junction bases unmatched: 3. In germline, CDR1 is SGHRS, CDR2 YFSETQ. CDR3 size: 13 residues. CDR3 bases: TGCGCCAGCAGCTTACTAGCGGCCTATGAGCAGTTCTTC. It translates to CASSLLAAYEQFF.

The genes are TRBV7-9 and TRBJ1-1; possible D gene TRBD1, 5 bases. Per germline, CDR1 SEHNR and CDR2 FQNEAQ (reference sequence). The CDR3 contains 15 residues. V was clipped by 4 bases and J by 11 bases, with 23 bases between them. CDR3 sequence reads: CASSSRGRAGGLAFF. The CDR3 region has the DNA TGTGCCAGCAGCTCACGCGGCAGGGCCGGGGGGTTGGCTTTCTTT.

A remark on this clone: Other DNA sequences from this sample encode an identical CDR3 as well. The rearrangement links TRBV11-3 to TRBJ2-2; D gene ambiguous. The germline gives CDR1 SGHNT, CDR2 YENEEA. Trimming pared 0 bases from V and 8 bases from J, leaving 4 bases between. This CDR3 region has 12 residues. The CDR3 DNA sequence: TGTGCCAGCAGCTTAGATGTTGGGGAGCTGTTTTTT. Protein product: CASSLDVGELFF.

Here the CDR3 reads CASSLSGPEQFF. DNA for the CDR3: TGTGCCAGCAGCTTAAGTGGTCCTGAGCAGTTCTTC. The V call is TRBV7-2, the J call TRBJ2-1; D gene uncertain. CDR3 length: 12 amino acids. The germline CDR1 and CDR2 sequences are SGHTA and FQGNSA. Trimming shortened V by 2 bases and J by 9 bases, and 8 bases separated the two germline ends.

This chain connects TRBV30 to TRBJ2-1, with TRBD1 matching 9 bases. The CDR3 is 14 amino acids. The V gene end was trimmed by 3 bases and the J gene end by 8 bases; junction bases not matched to a gene: 8. The germline V gene encodes CDR1 GTSNPN and CDR2 SVGIG (reference sequence). Here the CDR3 reads CAWSQGQGRYEQFF. The DNA of the CDR3 is TGTGCCTGGAGCCAAGGACAGGGGAGATATGAGCAGTTCTTC.

The rearrangement joins TRBV2 to TRBJ2-3, with D perhaps matching TRBD2 (5 bases). V lost 10 bases and J lost 0, with 11 bases in between. The V gene's germline CDR1 is SNHLY and CDR2 FYNNEI. This CDR3 region has 13 residues. In DNA form, the CDR3 reads TGTGCCACAAGGACGGGGAGCACAGATACGCAGTATTTT. Residues: CATRTGSTDTQYF.